The 26 T cell receptor beta chains below were found in one sample sequenced in a study of cytomegalovirus exposure and HLA in healthy donors. The protocol was immunoSEQ multiplex PCR, while the TCRdb copy is restricted to in-frame clones and leaves out a portion. The sample consists of approximately 70,000 clones, approximately 94% of them appearing once. Sample: PBMCs. The origin of the receptors is a young woman in good health and CMV-seropositive.

V and J are TRBV7-2 and TRBJ2-2, with 11 bases aligning to TRBD2. CDR3 length equals 18 residues. Germline values: CDR1 SGHTA, CDR2 FQGNSA. V dropped 7 bases and J dropped 5; count of bases not matched to a gene: 15. The CDR3 sequence is CASTHGQIAGGRTGELFF. The CDR3 region has the DNA TGTGCCAGCACCCATGGGCAGATAGCGGGGGGGCGAACCGGGGAGCTGTTTTTT.

The gene calls are TRBV7-8 and TRBJ1-5; 9 nucleotides line up with TRBD1. V was pared by 4 bases and J by 6 bases, with 7 bases of the junction left unmatched. CDR3 length: 15 residues. CDR1 is SGHVS and CDR2 is FQNEAQ in the germline V gene. CDR3 residues: CASSWGQGGGQPQHF. CDR3 sequence (DNA): TGTGCCAGCAGCTGGGGACAGGGAGGGGGTCAGCCCCAGCATTTT. Using reference TRBV7-8 and TRBJ1-5 for the parts outside the CDR3, the full variable domain is GAGVSQSPRYKVAKRGQDVALRCDPISGHVSLFWYQQALGQGPEFLTYFQNEAQLDKSGLPSDRFFAERPEGSVSTLKIQRTQQEDSAVYLCASSWGQGGGQPQHFGDGTRLSIL.

V and J are TRBV28 and TRBJ1-2, with D perhaps TRBD1 (5 bases). Germline CDR1 and CDR2: MDHEN and SYDVKM. With 3 bases removed from V and 5 bases from J, the gap between germline ends came to 13 bases. The CDR3 is 14 residues long. The CDR3 sequence is CASSLMSRVYGYTF. CDR3 DNA: TGTGCCAGCAGTTTGATGTCCAGGGTTTATGGCTACACCTTC.

The chain carries TRBV4-2 and TRBJ2-1; possibly TRBD1 for D (6 bases). The CDR3 extends over 15 amino acids. V lost 0 bases and J 0 bases, leaving 6 bases between the germline ends. From germline, CDR1 is LGHNA and CDR2 YNFKEQ. CDR3 residues: CASSQEGGSYNEQFF. CDR3 bases: TGTGCCAGCAGCCAAGAAGGGGGCTCCTACAATGAGCAGTTCTTC.

This CDR3 is CASSLESGDVTDTQYF. CDR3 nucleotides: TGTGCCAGCAGCTTAGAATCCGGAGATGTCACAGATACGCAGTATTTT. V and J are TRBV7-4 and TRBJ2-3; no firm D call. V dropped 1 base and J dropped 2 bases, with 13 bases sitting between them. CDR3 length: 16 amino acids. CDR1 is SGHVT and CDR2 is SQSDAQ in the germline V gene.

The chain links TRBV4-2 to TRBJ1-1; D may be TRBD1 (5 bases). Germline V gives CDR1 LGHNA, CDR2 YNFKEQ. Trimming stripped 5 bases from V and 6 bases from J, with 19 bases between. There are 15 residues in the CDR3. The CDR3 nucleotides are TGTGCCAGCAGCTACCCTAGCGGGGGGAGGGCTGAAGCTTTCTTT. Protein: CASSYPSGGRAEAFF.

The V and J genes are TRBV5-1 and TRBJ2-7, with 10 bases identical to TRBD2. Germline V gene lookup returns CDR1 SGHRS and CDR2 YFSETQ. The CDR3 is 16 residues long. V shed 2 bases and J 2 bases; nucleotides not matched to a gene: 7. The CDR3 loop is CASSLVSSGRTYEQYF. The CDR3 DNA sequence: TGCGCCAGCAGCTTAGTATCTAGCGGGAGAACCTACGAGCAGTACTTC.

The chain uses TRBV27 and TRBJ1-2; D unresolved. Trimming cost V 6 bases and J 0 bases, with 11 bases left between them. This CDR3 has 14 amino acids. The germline gives CDR1 MNHEY, CDR2 SMNVEV (reference sequence). As DNA, the CDR3 is TGTGCCAGCAGCCCTACCCTGGCTAACTATGGCTACACCTTC. It encodes CASSPTLANYGYTF.

The chain employs TRBV6-1 and TRBJ2-1, with TRBD2 matching over 7 bases. This CDR3 spans 19 amino acids. CDR1 is MNHNS, CDR2 SASEGT, per germline. V lost 2 bases and J lost 6; bases outside the gene matches: 19. CDR3 in amino acids: CASSEFVVGGGRRGNEQFF. For the CDR3, the DNA is TGTGCCAGCAGTGAATTTGTCGTGGGTGGCGGGAGAAGAGGCAATGAGCAGTTCTTC.

This clone was recorded once. The chain is built from TRBV6-5 and TRBJ1-2; 7 positions agree with TRBD1. Germline V gives CDR1 MNHEY, CDR2 SVGAGI. After removal of 0 bases from V and 5 bases from J, the junction contained 3 bases not matched to a gene. The CDR3 is 14 residues long. CDR3 sequence (DNA): TGTGCCAGCAGTTACTCGACAGGGAGGTATGGCTACACCTTC. The encoded protein is CASSYSTGRYGYTF.

This clone was counted a single time. This sequence joins TRBV6-5 and TRBJ2-7, with 7 nucleotides matching TRBD2. Trimming took 6 bases from V and 2 from J; bases not matched to a gene: 7. The CDR3 length is 14 residues. CDR1 and CDR2 (germline): MNHEY, SVGAGI. The CDR3 DNA reads as TGTGCCAGCAGCTTAGAGCGGGGCCCCTACGAGCAGTACTTC. Translated: CASSLERGPYEQYF.

This chain links TRBV2 with TRBJ1-1, with 9 bases that match TRBD1. J gave up 1 base and V 6 bases, and 9 bases lay outside the gene matches. This CDR3 contains 16 residues. Germline V lookup: CDR1 SNHLY, CDR2 FYNNEI. The CDR3 region is CASSRQGVDGNTEAFF. The CDR3 bases are TGTGCCAGCAGCCGACAGGGGGTTGACGGGAACACTGAAGCTTTCTTT.

The V call is TRBV6-1, the J call TRBJ2-7; D is possibly TRBD1 (5 bases). The CDR3 loop spans 12 amino acids. Germline assignment: CDR1 MNHNS and CDR2 SASEGT. Trimming took 6 bases from V and 2 from J, leaving 8 bases between them. The chain's CDR3 is CASSRQTYEQYF. In nucleotides, the CDR3 is TGTGCCAGCAGCAGACAGACCTACGAGCAGTACTTC.

On this clone itself: This CDR3 is also generated by other DNA sequences in the sample. The chain joins TRBV5-1 to TRBJ2-7; 9 bases fit TRBD1. Germline values: CDR1 SGHRS, CDR2 YFSETQ. This CDR3 is built from 14 residues. The ends lost 0 bases at V and 4 bases at J; junction bases unmatched: 2. CDR3 in DNA: TGCGCCAGCAGCTTGGACAGGGGGCCATACGAGCAGTACTTC. It encodes CASSLDRGPYEQYF.

The chain has TRBV7-2 and TRBJ1-4; TRBD1 matches 9 bases. Looked up from germline, CDR1 is SGHTA and CDR2 is FQGNSA. V gave up 6 bases and J gave up 4 bases; unmatched junction bases: 6. The CDR3 is 15 residues long. CDR3 protein: CASRFTGGLNEKLFF. Here the CDR3 DNA reads TGTGCCAGCAGGTTTACAGGGGGCCTTAATGAAAAACTGTTTTTT.

The rearrangement joins TRBV29-1 to TRBJ2-3; 9 bases line up with TRBD1. CDR3 length: 16 residues. Germline V CDR1 and CDR2: SQVTM, ANQGSEA. J lost 2 bases, V lost 6 bases, and 12 bases had no gene match. DNA for the CDR3: TGCAGCGTGCAATACCCGGGACAGGGACCCACAGATACGCAGTATTTT. Protein: CSVQYPGQGPTDTQYF.

The chain couples TRBV13 to TRBJ1-6; D is unclear. Germline lookup yields CDR1 PRHDT and CDR2 FYEKMQ (reference sequence). The length of the CDR3 is 15 residues. V lost 5 bases and J lost 5, with 13 bases in between. The CDR3 DNA reads as TGTGCCAGCAGCAACTCGTTCCCCCATAATTCACCCCTCCACTTT. Translating it yields CASSNSFPHNSPLHF.

The chain has TRBV28 and TRBJ2-7; D gene uncertain. This CDR3 region has 11 residues. Germline V lookup: CDR1 MDHEN, CDR2 SYDVKM. Between the trimmed V and J ends, which lost 3 bases and 4 bases, there was a span of 4 bases. The CDR3 here is CASSFLYEQYF. In DNA form, the CDR3 reads TGTGCCAGCAGTTTTTTATACGAGCAGTACTTC.

This clone was observed a single time. The V and J genes are TRBV5-1 and TRBJ1-2; TRBD1 might be the D (6 bases). The CDR3 is 14 amino acids. The germline V and J ends were trimmed by 0 bases and 7 bases, with 13 bases remaining between them. Germline V gives CDR1 SGHRS, CDR2 YFSETQ. The CDR3 loop is CASSLAGAGVGYTF. The CDR3 region has the DNA TGCGCCAGCAGCTTGGCCGGGGCAGGGGTTGGCTACACCTTC.

This clone was found once. The rearrangement joins TRBV12-5 to TRBJ2-1, with 7 bases fitting TRBD2. Germline assignment: CDR1 LGHNT and CDR2 FRNRAP. CDR3 length equals 18 residues. V shed 2 bases and J 3 bases; nucleotides not matched to a gene: 13. The CDR3 DNA is TGTGCTAGTGGTTTGATGGCGGGAGAGTTGTCTGTCTACAATGAGCAGTTCTTC. It translates to CASGLMAGELSVYNEQFF.

The gene calls are TRBV27 and TRBJ1-6; 12 positions agree with TRBD1. CDR1 and CDR2 from the germline V gene are MNHEY and SMNVEV (reference sequence). There are 16 residues in the CDR3. With V trimmed by 4 bases and J by 9 bases, 7 bases remained unmatched. CDR3 in DNA: TGTGCCAGCAGTTCCCCGGGACAGGGGGCCGGTTCACCCCTCCACTTT. It translates to CASSSPGQGAGSPLHF.

The genes are TRBV6-6 and TRBJ1-4; D is undetermined. CDR3 length: 15 amino acids. V was cut by 3 bases and J by 0 bases, with 8 bases left in between. The germline CDR1 and CDR2 sequences are MNHNY and SVGAGI (reference sequence). CDR3 residues: CASSYSGATNEKLFF. The CDR3 nucleotides are TGTGCCAGCAGTTATTCCGGGGCAACTAATGAAAAACTGTTTTTT.

CDR3 in amino acids: CASSEQGDRTNYGYTF. The CDR3 nucleotides are TGTGCCAGCAGTGAACAGGGGGACAGGACTAACTATGGCTACACCTTC. V is TRBV2 and J is TRBJ1-2; 8 nucleotides line up with TRBD1. Germline lookup yields CDR1 SNHLY and CDR2 FYNNEI. This CDR3 is built from 16 residues. The trim removed 2 bases at V and 0 bases at J, leaving 5 bases unmatched.

The chain is built from TRBV6-5 and TRBJ1-4, with D perhaps TRBD1 (6 bases). From germline, CDR1 is MNHEY and CDR2 SVGAGI. V lost 4 bases, J lost 5 bases, and 11 bases lay in between. This CDR3 has 14 amino acids. The CDR3 loop is CASSSPGANEKLFF. Written as DNA, the CDR3 is TGTGCCAGCAGTTCGCCAGGGGCCAATGAAAAACTGTTTTTT.

This chain connects TRBV14 to TRBJ1-2; D might be TRBD1 (6 bases). V was cut by 0 bases and J by 8 bases, with 16 bases left in between. This CDR3 has 15 residues. CDR1 and CDR2 (germline): SGHDN, FVKESK. This CDR3 is CASSQDLQGLRGYTF. The CDR3 bases are TGTGCCAGCAGCCAAGATCTCCAGGGGCTCCGGGGCTACACCTTC.

The CDR3 here is CASSRSGGAGTEAFF. The CDR3 DNA reads as TGTGCCAGCAGCCGAAGTGGAGGGGCCGGAACTGAAGCTTTCTTT. The rearrangement joins TRBV7-6 to TRBJ1-1, with TRBD1 as a possible D gene (5 bases). Germline V lookup: CDR1 SGHVS, CDR2 FNYEAQ. This CDR3 has 15 amino acids. Trimming left V 5 bases short and J 5 bases short, with 18 bases between.